Listed below are T cell receptor beta chains from one sample, sequenced in a study of shared clonotypes between healthy human individuals. Method: immunoSEQ multiplex PCR; TCRdb's copy keeps in-frame clones and lacks some. Of around 2.1 million clones listed, 95% are singletons. The material sequenced was naive CD4+ T cells sorted from blood. Receptors were obtained from a man younger than 35 in good health. CDR3s include the opening cysteine and the closing phenylalanine or tryptophan.

J gene | V gene | CDR3 protein
TRBJ1-2 | TRBV5-1 | CASSLQGDGYTF
TRBJ2-5 | TRBV25-1 | CASSPGQGPETQYF
TRBJ2-1 | TRBV6-5 | CASGPFPFNEQFF
TRBJ2-7 | TRBV7-2 | CASSLVQSLFRFEQYF
TRBJ1-1 | TRBV4-1 | CASSRGVTGNTEAFF
TRBJ2-5 | TRBV10-3 | CAISDGSGGAGETQYF
TRBJ2-2 | TRBV21-1 | CASSKKGTDTGELFF
TRBJ2-7 | TRBV5-4 | CASSTARDRGSYEQYF
TRBJ2-5 | TRBV15 | CATSREVLKTQYF
TRBJ2-5 | TRBV4-3 | CASSQDWQETQYF
TRBJ2-2 | TRBV11-2 | CASSPTWDRLAGGAGELFF
TRBJ2-3 | TRBV27 | CATQLRGRGGTDTQYF